This T cell receptor (beta chain) was retrieved from a study of cytomegalovirus exposure and HLA in healthy donors. Vbeta (60) and Jbeta (13) primers were used in the PCR. Clones were sequenced by immunoSEQ multiplex PCR, and TCRdb holds only the in-frame ones, with some missing. This table has about 120,000 clones, approximately 84% appearing once. The study's findings and limits: Cytomegalovirus-associated status was assigned to 164 TCR beta chains. It emerged from a later analysis that several of the most significant clusters appeared to be linked to common viral pathogens.

The CDR3 contains 15 residues. Germline CDR1 reads SGHAT; CDR2 reads FQNNGV. V lost 5 bases and J lost 9; bases outside the gene matches: 9. In regard to this clone: Its antigen remains unidentified.

Material: PBMCs. This receptor was taken from a man younger than 35 in good health and CMV-seropositive. The J gene is TRBJ2-1, the V gene TRBV11-2; 11 bases agree with TRBD2. CDR3 DNA sequence: TGTGCCAGCAGCATTACTAGCGGGAGTCCTTCTGAGCAGTTCTTC. It yields the protein CASSITSGSPSEQFF.